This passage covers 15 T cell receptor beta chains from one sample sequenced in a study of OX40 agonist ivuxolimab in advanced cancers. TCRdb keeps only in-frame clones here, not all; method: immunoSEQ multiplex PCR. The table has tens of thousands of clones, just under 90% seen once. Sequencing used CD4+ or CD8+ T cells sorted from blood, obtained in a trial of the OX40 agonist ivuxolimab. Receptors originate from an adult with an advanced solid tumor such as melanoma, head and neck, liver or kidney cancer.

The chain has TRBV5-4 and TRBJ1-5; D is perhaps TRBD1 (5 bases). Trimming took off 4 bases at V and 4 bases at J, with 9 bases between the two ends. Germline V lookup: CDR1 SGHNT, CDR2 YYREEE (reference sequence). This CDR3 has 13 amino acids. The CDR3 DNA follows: TGTGCCAGCAGCCGGGAGGGGAATCAGCCCCAGCATTTT. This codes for CASSREGNQPQHF.

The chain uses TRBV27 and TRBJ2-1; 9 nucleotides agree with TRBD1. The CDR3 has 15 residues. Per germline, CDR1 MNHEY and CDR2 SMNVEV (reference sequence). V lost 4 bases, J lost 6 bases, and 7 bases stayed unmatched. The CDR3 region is CASSSTPDRGNEQFF. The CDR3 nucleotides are TGTGCCAGCAGTTCAACCCCGGACAGGGGCAATGAGCAGTTCTTC.

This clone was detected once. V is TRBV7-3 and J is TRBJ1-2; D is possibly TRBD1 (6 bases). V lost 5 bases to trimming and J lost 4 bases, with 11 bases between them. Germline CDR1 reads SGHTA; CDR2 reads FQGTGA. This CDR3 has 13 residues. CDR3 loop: CASSPGTLYGYTF. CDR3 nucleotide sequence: TGTGCCAGCAGCCCAGGGACACTCTATGGCTACACCTTC. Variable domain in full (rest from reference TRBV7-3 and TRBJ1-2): GAGVSQTPSNKVTEKGKYVELRCDPISGHTALYWYRQSLGQGPEFLIYFQGTGAADDSGLPNDRFFAVRPEGSVSTLKIQRTERGDSAVYLCASSPGTLYGYTFGSGTRLTVV.

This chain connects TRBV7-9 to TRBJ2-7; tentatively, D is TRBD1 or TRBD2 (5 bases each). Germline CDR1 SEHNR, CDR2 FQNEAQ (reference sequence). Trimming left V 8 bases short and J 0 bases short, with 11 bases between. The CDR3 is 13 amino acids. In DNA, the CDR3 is TGTGCCAGCGAGGCAGGGAGCTCCTACGAGCAGTACTTC. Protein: CASEAGSSYEQYF.

CDR3 region: CASLTGVNEKLFF. DNA of the CDR3: TGTGCCAGCCTGACAGGGGTTAATGAAAAACTGTTTTTT. V usage is TRBV25-1 and J usage is TRBJ1-4, with 8 bases fitting TRBD1. CDR1 is MGHDK and CDR2 is SYGVNS in the germline V gene. The V gene end was trimmed by 8 bases and the J gene end by 4 bases; junction bases not matched to a gene: 3. The CDR3 extends over 13 amino acids.

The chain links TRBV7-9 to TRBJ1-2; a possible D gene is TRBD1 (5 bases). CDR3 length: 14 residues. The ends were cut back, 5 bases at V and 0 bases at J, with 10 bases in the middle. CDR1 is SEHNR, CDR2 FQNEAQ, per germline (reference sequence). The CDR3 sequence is CASSRATANYGYTF. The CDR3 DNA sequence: TGTGCCAGCAGCCGGGCGACAGCTAACTATGGCTACACCTTC.

The CDR3 nucleotides are TGTGCCAGCAGCTGGTCCGGGACTAGCAGGTCCTACGAGCAGTACTTC. Encoded protein: CASSWSGTSRSYEQYF. This chain connects TRBV5-4 to TRBJ2-7; 9 nucleotides align to TRBD2. V was clipped by 3 bases and J by 1 base; unmatched bases: 8. CDR1 and CDR2 from the germline V gene are SGHNT and YYREEE (reference sequence). The CDR3 runs 16 residues.

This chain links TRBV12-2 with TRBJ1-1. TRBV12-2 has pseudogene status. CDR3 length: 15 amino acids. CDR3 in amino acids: CASRLRPDPNTEAFF. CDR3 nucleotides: TGTGCAAGTCGCTTACGCCCTGACCCTAACACTGAAGCTTTCTTT.

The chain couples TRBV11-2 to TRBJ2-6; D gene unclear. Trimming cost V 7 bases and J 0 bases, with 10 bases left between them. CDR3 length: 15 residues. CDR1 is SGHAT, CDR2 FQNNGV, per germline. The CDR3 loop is CASIYGRSGANVLTF. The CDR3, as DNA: TGTGCCAGCATCTATGGACGCTCTGGGGCCAACGTCCTGACTTTC.

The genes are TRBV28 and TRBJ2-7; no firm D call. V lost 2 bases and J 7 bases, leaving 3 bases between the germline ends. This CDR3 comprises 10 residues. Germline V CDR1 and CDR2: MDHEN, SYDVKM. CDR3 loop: CASSLGEQYF. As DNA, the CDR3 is TGTGCCAGCAGTTTAGGAGAGCAGTACTTC.

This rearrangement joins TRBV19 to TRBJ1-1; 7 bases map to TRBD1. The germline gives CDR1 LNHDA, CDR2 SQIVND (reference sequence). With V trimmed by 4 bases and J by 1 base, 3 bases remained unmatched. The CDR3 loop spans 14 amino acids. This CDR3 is CASSKGAANTEAFF. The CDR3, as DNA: TGTGCCAGTAGTAAGGGGGCTGCGAACACTGAAGCTTTCTTT.

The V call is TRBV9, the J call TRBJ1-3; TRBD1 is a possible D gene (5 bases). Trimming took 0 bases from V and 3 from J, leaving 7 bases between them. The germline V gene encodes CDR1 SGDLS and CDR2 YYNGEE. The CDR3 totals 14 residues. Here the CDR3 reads CASSVGDFGNTIYF. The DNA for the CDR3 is TGTGCCAGCAGCGTAGGGGACTTTGGAAACACCATATATTTT.

CDR3 amino acids: CASSVGSGAQETQYF. The CDR3, as DNA: TGTGCCAGCAGTGTTGGCTCCGGGGCCCAAGAGACCCAGTACTTC. This rearrangement joins TRBV2 to TRBJ2-5; D tentatively fits TRBD1 or TRBD2 (5 bases each). The V end lost 4 bases, the J end lost 1 base, and 13 bases lay between the germline ends. This CDR3 contains 15 residues. Germline lookup yields CDR1 SNHLY and CDR2 FYNNEI.

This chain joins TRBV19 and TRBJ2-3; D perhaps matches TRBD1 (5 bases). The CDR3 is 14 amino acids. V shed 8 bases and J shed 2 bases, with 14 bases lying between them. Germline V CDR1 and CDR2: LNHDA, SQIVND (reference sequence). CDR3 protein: CASQGHPITDTQYF. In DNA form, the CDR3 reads TGTGCCAGTCAAGGACACCCTATCACAGATACGCAGTATTTT.

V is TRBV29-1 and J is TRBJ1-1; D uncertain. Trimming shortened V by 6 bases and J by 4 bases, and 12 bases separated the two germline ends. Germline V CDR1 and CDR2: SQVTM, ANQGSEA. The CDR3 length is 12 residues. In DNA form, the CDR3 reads TGCAGCGTCCTGGACGAGGGCACTGAAGCTTTCTTT. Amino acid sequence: CSVLDEGTEAFF. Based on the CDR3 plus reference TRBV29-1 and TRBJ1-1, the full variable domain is SAVISQKPSRDICQRGTSLTIQCQVDSQVTMMFWYRQQPGQSLTLIATANQGSEATYESGFVIDKFPISRPNLTFSTLTVSNMSPEDSSIYLCSVLDEGTEAFFGQGTRLTVV.